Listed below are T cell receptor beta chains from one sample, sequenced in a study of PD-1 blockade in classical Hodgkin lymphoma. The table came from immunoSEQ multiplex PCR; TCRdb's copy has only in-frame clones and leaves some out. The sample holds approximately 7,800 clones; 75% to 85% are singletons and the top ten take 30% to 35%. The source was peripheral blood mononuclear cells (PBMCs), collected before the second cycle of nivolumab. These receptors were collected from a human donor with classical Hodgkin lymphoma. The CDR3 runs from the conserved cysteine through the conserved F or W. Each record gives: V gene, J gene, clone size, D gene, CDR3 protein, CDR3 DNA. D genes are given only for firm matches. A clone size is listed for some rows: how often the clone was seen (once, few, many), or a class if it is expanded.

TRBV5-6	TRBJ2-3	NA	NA	CASSFQEDTQYF	TGTGCCAGCAGCTTCCAGGAGGATACGCAGTATTTT
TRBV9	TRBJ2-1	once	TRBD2	CASSAGYWSGTSGGGGMNEQFF	TGTGCCAGCAGCGCTGGCTACTGGTCCGGGACTAGCGGGGGAGGAGGTATGAATGAGCAGTTCTTC
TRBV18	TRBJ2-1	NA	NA	CASSQTGNEQFF	TGTGCCAGCTCACAAACAGGGAATGAGCAGTTCTTC
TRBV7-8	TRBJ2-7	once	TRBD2	CASSLGGGTYEQYF	TGTGCCAGCAGCTTAGGCGGGGGTACCTACGAGCAGTACTTC
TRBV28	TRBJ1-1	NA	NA	CASSFVPGLGDTEAFF	TGTGCCAGCAGTTTCGTTCCAGGCCTCGGGGACACTGAAGCTTTCTTT
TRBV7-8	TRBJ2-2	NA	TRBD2	CASRYLAGGPRTGAGELFF	TGTGCCAGCAGATACCTAGCGGGAGGGCCTAGGACGGGGGCCGGGGAGCTGTTTTTT
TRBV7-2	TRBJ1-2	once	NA	CASRDGVARDYGYTF	TGTGCCAGCAGGGACGGGGTCGCCAGGGATTATGGCTACACCTTC
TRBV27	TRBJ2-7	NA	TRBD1	CASSLGTGAAYEQYF	TGTGCCAGCAGTTTGGGGACAGGGGCAGCGTACGAGCAGTACTTC
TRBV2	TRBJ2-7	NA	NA	CASSTKGYEQYF	TGTGCCAGCAGTACTAAGGGGTACGAGCAGTACTTC
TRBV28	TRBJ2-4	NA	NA	CASSPEYLAKNIQYF	TGTGCCAGCAGTCCCGAGTATCTAGCCAAAAACATTCAGTACTTC
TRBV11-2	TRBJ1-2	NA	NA	CASSFDSPNYGYTF	TGTGCCAGCAGCTTCGACAGTCCTAACTATGGCTACACCTTC
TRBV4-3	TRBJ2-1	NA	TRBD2	CASSQALAGMGNEQFF	TGCGCCAGCAGCCAAGCCCTAGCGGGCATGGGGAATGAGCAGTTCTTC
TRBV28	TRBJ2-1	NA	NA	CASSWQGTYEQFF	TGTGCCAGCAGTTGGCAGGGTACCTATGAGCAGTTCTTC
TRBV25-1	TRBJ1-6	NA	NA	CASSVSGDSPLHF	TGTGCCAGCAGTGTCTCAGGGGATTCACCCCTCCACTTT
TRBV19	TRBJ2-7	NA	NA	CASSRDGWSYEQYF	TGTGCCAGTAGTCGGGACGGCTGGTCCTACGAGCAGTACTTC
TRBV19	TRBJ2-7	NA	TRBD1	CASSPGTGSTYEQYF	TGTGCCAGTAGTCCCGGGACAGGATCTACCTACGAGCAGTACTTC
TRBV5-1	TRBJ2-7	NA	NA	CASSPDWGTAYEQYF	TGCGCCAGCAGCCCCGATTGGGGGACCGCCTACGAGCAGTACTTC